A single sample gave rise to the 17 T cell receptor beta chains below, sequenced in a study of OX40 agonist ivuxolimab in advanced cancers. Profiling relied on immunoSEQ multiplex PCR, and the TCRdb table lists in-frame clones only, not all of them. Of about 72,000 clones listed, approximately 90% were seen once; the top ten hold 4.5% to 7.5%. The sequencing used CD4+ or CD8+ T cells sorted from blood, collected in a trial of the OX40 agonist ivuxolimab. These receptors came from an adult with an advanced solid tumor such as melanoma, head and neck, liver or kidney cancer.

The chain employs TRBV5-1 and TRBJ1-4; D might be TRBD1 (5 bases). The CDR3 sequence is 15 residues long. Deletions cut 0 bases from V and 4 bases from J, with 10 bases between. Germline V CDR1 and CDR2: SGHRS, YFSETQ. CDR3 sequence: CASSLVGEDNEKLFF. DNA of the CDR3: TGCGCCAGCAGCTTGGTAGGGGAAGATAATGAAAAACTGTTTTTT.

This clone occurred once. This chain joins TRBV9 and TRBJ1-4; D is possibly TRBD1 (5 bases). CDR3 length: 18 amino acids. Germline V gene data show CDR1 as SGDLS and CDR2 as YYNGEE. The ends were cut back, 4 bases at V and 5 bases at J, with 24 bases in the middle. CDR3 bases: TGTGCCAGCAGCTCGCGCCCGTGGGGGGGGAACCAAAATGAAAAACTGTTTTTT. Its translation is CASSSRPWGGNQNEKLFF.

This chain uses TRBV2 with TRBJ2-2; D gene uncertain. The CDR3 covers 12 residues. Trimming left V 3 bases short and J 3 bases short, with 2 bases between. Germline values: CDR1 SNHLY, CDR2 FYNNEI. The CDR3 bases are TGTGCCAGCAGTGACTACACCGGGGAGCTGTTTTTT. This sequence encodes CASSDYTGELFF.

The chain links TRBV28 to TRBJ2-7; D gene unclear. Germline CDR1 and CDR2: MDHEN and SYDVKM. CDR3 length equals 14 residues. The ends were cut back, 3 bases at V and 2 bases at J, with 11 bases in the middle. CDR3 DNA: TGTGCCAGCAGTTTGTTGCCCACTACCTACGAGCAGTACTTC. Amino acid sequence: CASSLLPTTYEQYF. Combining the CDR3 with reference TRBV28 and TRBJ2-7 gives the whole variable domain DVKVTQSSRYLVKRTGEKVFLECVQDMDHENMFWYRQDPGLGLRLIYFSYDVKMKEKGDIPEGYSVSREKKERFSLILESASTNQTSMYLCASSLLPTTYEQYFGPGTRLTVT.

The CDR3 sequence is CASRLTGGYGYTF. CDR3 bases: TGTGCCAGCAGGCTGACAGGGGGCTATGGCTACACCTTC. The chain combines TRBV11-2 with TRBJ1-2; TRBD1 matches 9 bases. The length of the CDR3 is 13 residues. With 6 bases clipped from V and 4 bases from J, the junction kept 3 bases outside the gene matches. Per the germline V gene, CDR1 is SGHAT and CDR2 is FQNNGV.

This clone was seen just once. No DNA is shown, since the ends of the CDR3 on it are uncertain; the CDR3 is the one TCRdb lists. The genes are TRBV27 and TRBJ2-1; the tabulated D call, TRBD2, remains unverified against the DNA. Per germline, CDR1 MNHEY and CDR2 SMNVEV (reference sequence). Termini included, the CDR3 measures 13 amino acids. The CDR3 region is CASSSSGYNEQFF.

The chain combines TRBV30 with TRBJ1-5; no clear D gene. Germline-derived CDR1 and CDR2 are GTSNPN and SVGIG (reference sequence). Trimming removed 0 bases at V and 4 bases at J, with 10 bases between. CDR3 length: 14 amino acids. The CDR3 is CAWSVSVANQPQHF. The CDR3 nucleotides are TGTGCCTGGAGTGTATCGGTGGCTAATCAGCCCCAGCATTTT.

The sample holds a few counts of this clone. J is TRBJ2-1 and V is TRBV28, with 7 bases that match TRBD2. The CDR3 has 14 residues. The germline V gene encodes CDR1 MDHEN and CDR2 SYDVKM. V was clipped by 7 bases and J by 2 bases; unmatched bases: 5. CDR3 region: CASISGRAYNEQFF. CDR3 in DNA: TGTGCCAGCATTAGTGGGAGGGCCTACAATGAGCAGTTCTTC.

This chain uses TRBV5-1 with TRBJ2-4; D unclear. The CDR3 spans 16 residues. V was cut by 4 bases and J by 6 bases, with 20 bases left in between. Germline V gives CDR1 SGHRS, CDR2 YFSETQ. DNA of the CDR3: TGCGCCAGCAGCCCGACCCTGCGGACCGATATAAACATTCAGTACTTC. Translating it yields CASSPTLRTDINIQYF.

The J gene is TRBJ2-7, the V gene TRBV4-3; 7 bases are a match to TRBD1. The germline gives CDR1 LGHNA, CDR2 YSLEER. The length of the CDR3 is 16 residues. V shed 3 bases and J 4 bases; nucleotides not matched to a gene: 12. The CDR3 sequence is CASSHRGGRAQYEQYF. The CDR3 coding sequence is TGCGCCAGCAGCCACAGAGGGGGCAGGGCTCAGTACGAGCAGTACTTC.

This clone showed up just once. The V gene is TRBV7-9, the J gene TRBJ2-2; 8 positions agree with TRBD2. The CDR3 contains 18 residues. Per the germline V gene, CDR1 is SEHNR and CDR2 is FQNEAQ (reference sequence). Losses at the gene ends were 2 bases for V and 4 bases for J; bases not matched to a gene: 12. In nucleotides, the CDR3 is TGTGCCAGCAGCTTAAGTTCGGGATTGGCGGGGGGCACCGGGGAGCTGTTTTTT. This codes for CASSLSSGLAGGTGELFF.

This clone appeared once. The CDR3 nucleotides read TGTGCCAGCAGTTTTTACGGGGGACTCTCCTACGAGCAGTACTTC. Translating gives CASSFYGGLSYEQYF. This sequence joins TRBV28 and TRBJ2-7; D might be TRBD2 (6 bases). The CDR3 totals 15 residues. Germline lookup yields CDR1 MDHEN and CDR2 SYDVKM. Trimming pared 3 bases from V and 0 bases from J, leaving 12 bases between.

This clone has a handful of counts. The rearrangement uses TRBV7-9 and TRBJ1-5; no firm D call. The CDR3 has 14 residues. Germline CDR1 SEHNR, CDR2 FQNEAQ (reference sequence). Trimming removed 5 bases at V and 5 bases at J, with 13 bases between. The CDR3 DNA reads TGTGCCAGCAGCACTTACGGCCCTGATCAGCCCCAGCATTTT. Amino acids: CASSTYGPDQPQHF. Full variable domain (rest looked up from reference TRBV7-9 and TRBJ1-5): DTGVSQNPRHKITKRGQNVTFRCDPISEHNRLYWYRQTLGQGPEFLTYFQNEAQLEKSRLLSDRFSAERPKGSFSTLEIQRTEQGDSAMYLCASSTYGPDQPQHFGDGTRLSIL.

J is TRBJ2-7 and V is TRBV7-9; 8 bases agree with TRBD1. With V trimmed by 5 bases and J by 5 bases, 8 bases remained unmatched. Germline CDR1 is SEHNR and CDR2 is FQNEAQ (reference sequence). This CDR3 contains 14 residues. The CDR3 region has the DNA TGTGCCAGCAGCCCGCGGACAGGGTTGCACGAGCAGTACTTC. Its translation is CASSPRTGLHEQYF. The full variable domain, with the rest looked up from reference TRBV7-9 and TRBJ2-7, is DTGVSQNPRHKITKRGQNVTFRCDPISEHNRLYWYRQTLGQGPEFLTYFQNEAQLEKSRLLSDRFSAERPKGSFSTLEIQRTEQGDSAMYLCASSPRTGLHEQYFGPGTRLTVT.

The rearrangement joins TRBV28 to TRBJ1-2; 8 positions agree with TRBD1. V lost 6 bases to trimming and J lost 2 bases; unmatched junction nucleotides: 8. CDR1 is MDHEN and CDR2 is SYDVKM in the germline V gene. CDR3 length: 15 amino acids. The CDR3 region has the DNA TGTGCCAGCAGCCCTGGACAGGGACTAAACTATGGCTACACCTTC. This encodes CASSPGQGLNYGYTF.

The chain links TRBV9 to TRBJ2-7; 12 bases are shared with TRBD2. Looked up from germline, CDR1 is SGDLS and CDR2 is YYNGEE. V lost 6 bases to trimming and J lost 6 bases; unmatched junction nucleotides: 7. The CDR3 runs to 14 residues. The CDR3 sequence is CASTRGLAGVEQYF. In nucleotides, the CDR3 is TGTGCCAGCACCCGGGGACTAGCGGGTGTCGAGCAGTACTTC.

V usage is TRBV19 and J usage is TRBJ2-2; D remains unclear. The germline V gene has CDR1 LNHDA and CDR2 SQIVND (reference sequence). The CDR3 sequence is 15 residues long. The V and J ends lost 4 bases and 6 bases respectively, with 15 bases between them. The CDR3 region is CASSNLINEPGELFF. As DNA, the CDR3 is TGTGCCAGTAGTAACCTAATTAACGAACCCGGGGAGCTGTTTTTT.